This T cell receptor (beta chain) was sequenced for a study of shared clonotypes between healthy human individuals. Points from the study as a whole: Larger richness was generally estimated for naive than memory subsets.

The V end was cut by 5 bases, the J end by 3 bases, with 8 bases between. The germline V gene has CDR1 MNHNS and CDR2 SASEGT. This CDR3 contains 12 residues. Genomic DNA from each subset was divided evenly over several immunoSEQ plates. Replicate PCRs from sorted subsets contained roughly 220 ng DNA, which is tens of thousands of T cell genomes. The method was immunoSEQ multiplex PCR; TCRdb's version includes in-frame clones alone and lacks a portion of them. The sample lists some 2.1 million clones; 85% to 95% were seen once. About this clone itself: Its antigen is undetermined.

Nashville, Tennessee was home to all donors, each a Caucasian adult. The chain is built from TRBV6-1 and TRBJ2-7; D is possibly TRBD1 (5 bases). Sequencing was carried out using naive CD4+ T cells sorted from blood. Documented subset: CD45RA+ positively selected. The receptor's source is a man aged 18-30 years in good health. CDR3 sequence reads: CASSRQLYEQYF. CDR3 DNA sequence: TGTGCCAGCAGTCGACAGCTCTACGAGCAGTACTTC.